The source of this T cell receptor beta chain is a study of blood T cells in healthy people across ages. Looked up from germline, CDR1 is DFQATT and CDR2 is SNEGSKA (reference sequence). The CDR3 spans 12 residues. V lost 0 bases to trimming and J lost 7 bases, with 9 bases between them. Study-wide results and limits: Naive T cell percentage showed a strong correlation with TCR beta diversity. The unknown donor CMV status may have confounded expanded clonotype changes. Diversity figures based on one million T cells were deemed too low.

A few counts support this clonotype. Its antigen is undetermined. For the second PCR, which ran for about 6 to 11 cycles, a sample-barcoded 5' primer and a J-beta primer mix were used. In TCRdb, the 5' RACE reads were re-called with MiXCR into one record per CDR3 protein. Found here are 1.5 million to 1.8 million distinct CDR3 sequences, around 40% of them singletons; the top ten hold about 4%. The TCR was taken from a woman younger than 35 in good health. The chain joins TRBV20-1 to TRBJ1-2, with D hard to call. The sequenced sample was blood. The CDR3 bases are TGCAGTGCTAGAGACACGAATGGTGGCTACACCTTC. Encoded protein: CSARDTNGGYTF.